Listed here is a single T cell receptor (beta chain). This clonotype was seen a single time. The target of this receptor is not known. One base away there is no much larger clone; base qualities are not given. Weak support is all one read offers. This specimen belongs to a study of vaccination and CD4 T cells after COVID-19 (dated by TCRdb to between 2020 and 2023). Regarding the study in general: SARS-CoV-2 positivity had been established in the convalescent patients by nasal swab PCR, and mild disease was recorded in eight to ten of these patients and severe disease in one. In the convalescent cohort there were six males and four females, among whom were two Hispanic individuals, seven Caucasians, two Asians and one multiracial person. Participants received two doses of either the Pfizer-BioNTech BNT162b2 vaccine (n=8) or the Moderna mRNA-1273 vaccine (n=2). Post-COVID blood samples were collected from convalescent patients a median of around 100 days after diagnosis, with a range of roughly 30 to 161 days. Post-vaccine blood samples were collected a median of about 72 days after the second vaccine dose, ranging from roughly 14 to 241 days. Culture stimuli were overlapping spike peptide pools from SARS-CoV-2 and from the common cold coronaviruses HCoV-NL63, HCoV-OC43 and HCoV-229E. As controls, cultures received a CEFX viral epitope pool (the positive control), an HIV-1 Nef peptide pool (the negative control), or no peptide at all. In about 11 COVID-19 convalescent patients and 4 infection-naive healthy vaccine recipients, the spike-specific CD4+ TCR repertoire before mRNA vaccination was compared with the repertoire after mRNA vaccination.

Receptors were amplified or captured by PCR. DNA from cultured CD4+ T cells was subjected to TCR sequencing with the Oncomine TCR Beta short-read assay at the Johns Hopkins FTIC core. The QIAamp micro DNA kit was used to extract genomic DNA from the cultured CD4+ T cells. The Oncomine TCR Beta libraries from cultured CD4+ T cells were pooled using unique dual indexes and then sequenced on an Illumina iSeq 100. The paper's processing steps were these. Non-productive sequences were removed, and CDR3s that did not start with C, did not end with F or W, or were shorter than 7 amino acids were discarded. Antigen-specific clonotypes were identified with the MANAFEST web application by comparing peptide-stimulated wells with reference and other culture wells. An FDR below 0.05, an odds ratio above 5, and a productive frequency above 0.1% in at least two of three replicate wells were required for clones to be considered positive. Clonotypes that were significantly expanded in both SARS-CoV-2 spike wells and at least one common cold coronavirus spike condition were defined as cross-reactive. Similarity between CDR3 sequences was evaluated in R version 3.6.1 using Levenshtein distances (stringdist) and unrooted phylogenetic trees (ape). TCRdb passed the public sequencing reads through fastp at Q25 and MiXCR, retaining productive beta sequences. Entries that share a CDR3 protein sequence are merged under the most common genes and DNA. Here the V and J calls rest on TCRdb's processing, not on the authors' analysis. The sample table holds 16,000 or so distinct CDR3 sequences, of which about half were seen once. The ten largest clones capture approximately 13% of the sample.

The full study reports these points: The study included relatively few convalescent patients and did not analyze early timepoints after natural infection. The median count of SARS-CoV-2-reactive clonotypes went up from around 21 after infection to some 38 after vaccination, although the change was not significant. Among convalescent patients, a median about 86% of the SARS-CoV-2-reactive clones seen after vaccination appeared only after vaccination, which suggests priming specific to the vaccine. Of the vaccine-specific clones in convalescent patients, 304 of 307, or nearly all, reacted only to SARS-CoV-2 spike and did not cross-react with common cold coronaviruses.

From the germline V gene, CDR1 is LGHNA and CDR2 is YNFKEQ. Including the terminal cysteine and phenylalanine, the CDR3 comprises 20 residues. The kept DNA is CDR3 alone, 60 bases in frame from the first base. The germline ends are 19 bases apart after V is trimmed by 0 bases and J by 1 base. Reading the label with the study, this specimen's treatment or condition is: approximately nine-day PBMC culture with coronavirus spike peptide pools or control peptides (ViraFEST assay). To expand antigen-specific T cells with peptide pools and then pick out the expanded clonotypes through TCR sequencing, the study relied on the ViraFEST assay. Positive SARS-CoV-2 PCR tests in the convalescent patients dated from March to December 2020, before Alpha, Beta and Delta variants emerged in the United States. Each well held 2.2 million or so PBMCs cultured in IMDM containing roughly 5% human AB serum and approximately 9.1 IU/ml IL-2, with around 9.2 ug/ml peptide pools added. Half of the culture medium was replaced with fresh IL-2-containing medium on days 3 and 7. Once the cells had been in culture for 10 days, the EasySep CD4+ T cell isolation kit was used to isolate CD4+ T cells by negative selection. Ficoll-Paque Plus gradient centrifugation was used to isolate PBMCs from whole blood, and the isolated PBMCs were then either used fresh or cryopreserved at -140C. Each culture condition was generally run in triplicate wells.

The rearrangement joined TRBV4-2 to TRBJ2-6, with the D gene not clear enough to name. The specimen sequenced was CD4+ T cells from blood, cultured in vitro. This TCR was sampled from a human donor who had recovered from COVID-19. The nucleotide sequence is given as TGTGCCAGCAGCCAAGATAGCAGAGGCGATTTGTTATCTGGGGCCAACGTCCTGACTTTC. Its protein is CASSQDSRGDLLSGANVLTF.